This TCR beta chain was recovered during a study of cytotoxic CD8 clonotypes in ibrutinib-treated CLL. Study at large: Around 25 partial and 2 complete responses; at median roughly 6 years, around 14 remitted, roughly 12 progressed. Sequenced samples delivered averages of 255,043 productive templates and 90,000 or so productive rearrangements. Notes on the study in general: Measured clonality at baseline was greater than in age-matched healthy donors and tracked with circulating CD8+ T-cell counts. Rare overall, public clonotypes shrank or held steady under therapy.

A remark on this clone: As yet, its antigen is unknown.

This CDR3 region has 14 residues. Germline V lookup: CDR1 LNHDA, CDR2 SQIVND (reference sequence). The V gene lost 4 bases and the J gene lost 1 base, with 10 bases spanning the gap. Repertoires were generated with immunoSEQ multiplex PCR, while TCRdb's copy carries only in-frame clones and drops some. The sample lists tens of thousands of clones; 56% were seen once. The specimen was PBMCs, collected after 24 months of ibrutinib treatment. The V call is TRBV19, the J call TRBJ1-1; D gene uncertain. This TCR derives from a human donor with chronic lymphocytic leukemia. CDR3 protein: CASSSRPGNTEAFF. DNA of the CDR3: TGTGCCAGTAGTAGTCGGCCAGGGAACACTGAAGCTTTCTTT.